Following are 10 T cell receptor beta chains from one sample sequenced in a study of CD8+CD57+ T cells in acquired aplastic anemia. Selection for sequencing was limited to patients who had shown CD8+CD57+ cell expansion by flow cytometry. For CDR3 and TCR beta VDJ profiling, genomic DNA was the template used. TCRdb re-analysed the reads in MiXCR, keeping a single row per CDR3 protein. The table records 100,000 to 150,000 distinct CDR3 sequences, roughly 55% of them present only once. The sample comprised sorted CD4+, CD8+, or CD8+CD57+ T cells (not recorded which) from PBMCs. These receptors were taken from a human donor with aplastic anemia.

The chain employs TRBV20-1 and TRBJ2-5; no firm D call. Germline CDR1 DFQATT, CDR2 SNEGSKA (reference sequence). The CDR3 length is 11 residues. Between the trimmed V and J ends, which lost 6 bases and 5 bases, there was a span of 10 bases. This CDR3 reads CSANVGETQYF. The CDR3 nucleotides are TGCAGTGCCAACGTTGGGGAGACCCAGTACTTC.

The chain is built from TRBV7-3 and TRBJ2-7; 7 bases map to TRBD2. Germline V lookup: CDR1 SGHTA, CDR2 FQGTGA. V was pared by 4 bases and J by 5 bases, with 8 bases of the junction left unmatched. The CDR3 is made up of 14 amino acids. The CDR3 sequence: CASSYRDGGNEQYF. In DNA, the CDR3 is TGTGCCAGCAGCTACCGGGACGGGGGGAACGAGCAGTACTTC.

The CDR3 DNA reads as TGTGCCACCAGCTTCGAACTGGGGAGCAATCAGCCCCAGCATTTT. Protein sequence: CATSFELGSNQPQHF. The chain is built from TRBV15 and TRBJ1-5, with D unresolved. The CDR3 has 15 residues. Trimming removed 5 bases from V and 1 base from J, with 12 bases in between. Germline-derived CDR1 and CDR2 are LNHNV and YYDKDF (reference sequence).

This clonotype was detected ten times or more. The chain joins TRBV13 to TRBJ1-2, with TRBD1 as a possible D gene (5 bases). V shed 5 bases and J shed 4 bases, with 11 bases lying between them. Germline V gene sequence: CDR1 PRHDT, CDR2 FYEKMQ (reference sequence). CDR3 length: 13 amino acids. This chain's CDR3 is CASSPDSSYGYTF. The CDR3, as DNA: TGTGCCAGCAGCCCAGACAGTTCCTATGGCTACACCTTC.

This clonotype was picked up many times. The V gene is TRBV11-2, the J gene TRBJ2-7; D not certain. Trimming stripped 3 bases from V and 2 bases from J, with 11 bases between. This CDR3 has 14 residues. The V gene's germline CDR1 is SGHAT and CDR2 FQNNGV. CDR3 region: CASSFQWGTYEQYF. Written as DNA, the CDR3 is TGTGCCAGCAGCTTTCAGTGGGGAACCTACGAGCAGTACTTC.

This clonotype was detected once. V and J are TRBV29-1 and TRBJ1-2, with D possibly TRBD1 on 5 matching bases. The ends were cut back, 6 bases at V and 3 bases at J, with 8 bases in the middle. This CDR3 is built from 11 residues. Germline V gene lookup returns CDR1 SQVTM and CDR2 ANQGSEA. In DNA form, the CDR3 reads TGCAGCGTGGGGGGGGACTATGGCTACACCTTC. It translates to CSVGGDYGYTF.

On this clonotype: The conserved phenylalanine or tryptophan normally closing the CDR3 is absent here, so this likely arose from a read error. The V and J genes are TRBV4-1 and TRBJ1-3; D is undetermined. The CDR3 covers 15 residues. The germline gives CDR1 MGHRA, CDR2 YSYEKL. The V end was cut by 0 bases, the J end by 4 bases, with 10 bases between. For the CDR3, the DNA is TGCGCCAGCAGCCAAGACAGAACGGACGGAAACACCATATATTCT. As protein: CASSQDRTDGNTIYS.

In its sample, this clonotype was seen once. The V and J genes are TRBV15 and TRBJ2-2; D is unclear. The CDR3 is 14 amino acids. Trimming took off 4 bases at V and 0 bases at J, with 6 bases between the two ends. CDR1 LNHNV and CDR2 YYDKDF come from the germline V gene (reference sequence). CDR3 amino acids: CATSKQSNTGELFF. The CDR3 DNA sequence: TGTGCCACCAGCAAACAGTCGAACACCGGGGAGCTGTTTTTT.

The chain has TRBV20-1 and TRBJ2-7; the D gene is possibly TRBD2 (5 bases). The CDR3 sequence is 13 residues long. The V end was cut by 2 bases, the J end by 5 bases, with 13 bases between. Germline assignment: CDR1 DFQATT and CDR2 SNEGSKA (reference sequence). CDR3: CSARNEGIHEQYF. DNA of the CDR3: TGCAGTGCTAGAAATGAGGGCATCCACGAGCAGTACTTC.

This chain joins TRBV20-1 and TRBJ2-1, with TRBD2 matching over 14 bases. There are 16 residues in the CDR3. The V and J ends lost 1 base and 7 bases, in that order; junction bases with no gene match: 6. CDR1 and CDR2 (germline): DFQATT, SNEGSKA (reference sequence). CDR3 amino acids: CSARGLAGGPANEQFF. The CDR3 nucleotides are TGCAGTGCTAGAGGACTAGCGGGGGGGCCCGCAAATGAGCAGTTCTTC.